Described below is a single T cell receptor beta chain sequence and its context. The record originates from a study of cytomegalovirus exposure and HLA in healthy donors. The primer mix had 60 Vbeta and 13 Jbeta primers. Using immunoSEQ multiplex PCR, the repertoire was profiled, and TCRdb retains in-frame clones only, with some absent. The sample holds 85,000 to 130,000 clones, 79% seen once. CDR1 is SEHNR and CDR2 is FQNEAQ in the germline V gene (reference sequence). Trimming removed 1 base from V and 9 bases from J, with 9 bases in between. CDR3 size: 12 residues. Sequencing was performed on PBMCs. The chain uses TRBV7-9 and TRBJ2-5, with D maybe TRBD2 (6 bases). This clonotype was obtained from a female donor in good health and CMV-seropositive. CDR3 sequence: CASSLGGGAQYF. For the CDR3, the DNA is TGTGCCAGCAGCTTAGGGGGCGGGGCCCAGTACTTC.